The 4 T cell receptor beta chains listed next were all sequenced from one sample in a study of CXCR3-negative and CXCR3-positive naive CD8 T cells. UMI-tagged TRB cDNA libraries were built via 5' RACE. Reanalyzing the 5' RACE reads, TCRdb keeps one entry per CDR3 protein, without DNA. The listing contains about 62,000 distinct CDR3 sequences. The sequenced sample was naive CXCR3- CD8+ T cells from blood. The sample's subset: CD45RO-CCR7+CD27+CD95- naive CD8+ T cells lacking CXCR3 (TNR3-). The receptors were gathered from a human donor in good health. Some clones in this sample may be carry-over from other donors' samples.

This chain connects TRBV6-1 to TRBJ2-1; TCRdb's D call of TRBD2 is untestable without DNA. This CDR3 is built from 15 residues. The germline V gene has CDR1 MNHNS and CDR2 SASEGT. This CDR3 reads CASSETIAGGNEQFF.

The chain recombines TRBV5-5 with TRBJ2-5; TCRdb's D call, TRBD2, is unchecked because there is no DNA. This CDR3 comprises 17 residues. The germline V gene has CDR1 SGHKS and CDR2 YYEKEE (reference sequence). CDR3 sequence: CASSASSGTSGQETQYF. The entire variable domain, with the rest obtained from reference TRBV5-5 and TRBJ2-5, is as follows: DAGVTQSPTHLIKTRGQQVTLRCSPISGHKSVSWYQQVLGQGPQFIFQYYEKEERGRGNFPDRFSARQFPNYSSELNVNALLLGDSALYLCASSASSGTSGQETQYFGPGTRLLVL.

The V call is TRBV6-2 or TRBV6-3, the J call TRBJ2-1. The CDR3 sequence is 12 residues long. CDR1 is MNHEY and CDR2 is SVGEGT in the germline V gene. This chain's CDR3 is CASSYAADEQFF.

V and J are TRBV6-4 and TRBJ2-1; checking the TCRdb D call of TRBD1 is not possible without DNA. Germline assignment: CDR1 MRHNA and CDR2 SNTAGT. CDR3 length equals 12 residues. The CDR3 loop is CASSDSGGWQFF.